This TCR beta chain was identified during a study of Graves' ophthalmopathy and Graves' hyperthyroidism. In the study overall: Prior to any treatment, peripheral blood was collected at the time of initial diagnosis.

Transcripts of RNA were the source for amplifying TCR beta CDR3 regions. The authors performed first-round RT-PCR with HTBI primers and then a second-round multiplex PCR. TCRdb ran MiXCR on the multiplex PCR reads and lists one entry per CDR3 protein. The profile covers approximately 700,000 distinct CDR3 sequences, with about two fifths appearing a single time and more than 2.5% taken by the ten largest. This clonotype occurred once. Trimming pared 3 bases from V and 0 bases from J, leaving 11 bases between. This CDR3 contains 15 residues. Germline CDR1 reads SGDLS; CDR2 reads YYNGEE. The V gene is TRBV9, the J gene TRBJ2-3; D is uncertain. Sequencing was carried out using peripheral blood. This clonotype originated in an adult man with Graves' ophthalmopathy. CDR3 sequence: CASSATVSSTDTQYF. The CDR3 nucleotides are TGTGCCAGCAGCGCTACGGTTTCCAGCACAGATACGCAGTATTTT.